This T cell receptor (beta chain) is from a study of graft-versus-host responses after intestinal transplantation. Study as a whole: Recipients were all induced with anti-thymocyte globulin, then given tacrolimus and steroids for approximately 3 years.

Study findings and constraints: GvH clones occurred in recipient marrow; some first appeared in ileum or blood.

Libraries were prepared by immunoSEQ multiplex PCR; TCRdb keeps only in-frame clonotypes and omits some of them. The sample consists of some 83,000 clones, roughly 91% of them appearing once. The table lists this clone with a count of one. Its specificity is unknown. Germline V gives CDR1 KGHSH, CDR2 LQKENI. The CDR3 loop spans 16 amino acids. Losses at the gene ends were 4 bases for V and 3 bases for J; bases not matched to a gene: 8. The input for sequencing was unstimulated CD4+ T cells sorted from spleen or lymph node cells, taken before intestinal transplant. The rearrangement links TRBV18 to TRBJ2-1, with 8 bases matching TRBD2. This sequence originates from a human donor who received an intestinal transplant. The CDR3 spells CASSLLAGLDYNEQFF. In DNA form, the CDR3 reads TGTGCCAGCTCACTATTAGCGGGGCTCGACTACAATGAGCAGTTCTTC.